This T cell receptor beta chain was documented in a study of blood T cells in healthy people across ages. Study-level findings and limits: Diversity of TCR beta per million T cells declined in a roughly linear way with age.

A J-beta primer mix and a sample-barcoded 5' primer were used in a second PCR of about 7 to 12 cycles. TCRdb reprocessed the 5' RACE reads via MiXCR and lists one record per CDR3 protein. Of about 930,000 distinct CDR3 sequences detected, almost 30% appear once; the ten largest clones hold more than 8.5%. This CDR3 is built from 12 residues. Trimming took 6 bases from V and 3 from J, leaving 5 bases between them. In germline, CDR1 is SEHNR, CDR2 FQNEAQ (reference sequence). A note on this clonotype: The target antigen is unknown.

This sample was shared with a second study, whose subject was T cells of mothers and their children. That source notes: With unrelated pairs as the comparison, related mother-child pairs had a slightly higher overlap that was not significant.

The TCR originated in a woman aged 40 to 50 in good health. Sequencing was done on a sample of blood. The rearrangement uses TRBV7-9 and TRBJ2-2; no reliable D call. CDR3 nucleotide sequence: TGTGCCAGCAGATTGTACACCGGGGAGCTGTTTTTT. It codes for CASRLYTGELFF.